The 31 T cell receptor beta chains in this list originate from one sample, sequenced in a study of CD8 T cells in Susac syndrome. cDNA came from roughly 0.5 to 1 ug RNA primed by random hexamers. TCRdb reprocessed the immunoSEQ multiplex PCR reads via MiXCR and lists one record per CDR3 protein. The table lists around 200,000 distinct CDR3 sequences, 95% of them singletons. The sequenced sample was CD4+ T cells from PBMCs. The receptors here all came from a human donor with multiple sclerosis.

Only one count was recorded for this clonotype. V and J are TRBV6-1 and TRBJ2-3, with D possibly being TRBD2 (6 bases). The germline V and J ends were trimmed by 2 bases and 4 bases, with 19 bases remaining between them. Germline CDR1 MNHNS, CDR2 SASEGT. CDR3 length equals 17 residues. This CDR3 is CASSESDWTGGADTQYF. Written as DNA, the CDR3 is TGTGCCAGCAGTGAAAGCGACTGGACTGGCGGGGCAGATACGCAGTATTTT.

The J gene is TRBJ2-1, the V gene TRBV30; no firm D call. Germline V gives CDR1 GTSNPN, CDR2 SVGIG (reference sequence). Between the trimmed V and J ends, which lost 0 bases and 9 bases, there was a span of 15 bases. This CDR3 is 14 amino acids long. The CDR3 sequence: CAWSVDGSDREQFF. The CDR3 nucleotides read TGTGCCTGGAGTGTAGATGGCAGTGACCGTGAGCAGTTCTTC.

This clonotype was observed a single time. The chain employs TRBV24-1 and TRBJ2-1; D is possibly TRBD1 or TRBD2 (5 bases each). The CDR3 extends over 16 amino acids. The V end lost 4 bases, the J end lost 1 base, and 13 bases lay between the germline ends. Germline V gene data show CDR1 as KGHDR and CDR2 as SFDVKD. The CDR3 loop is CATSEGREGSYNEQFF. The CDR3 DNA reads TGTGCCACCAGTGAGGGTCGAGAGGGGTCCTACAATGAGCAGTTCTTC.

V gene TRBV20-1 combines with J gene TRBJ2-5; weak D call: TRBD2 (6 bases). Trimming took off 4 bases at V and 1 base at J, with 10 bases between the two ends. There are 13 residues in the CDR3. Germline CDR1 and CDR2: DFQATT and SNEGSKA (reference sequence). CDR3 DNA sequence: TGCAGTGCTAATTCGGGACTCCAAGAGACCCAGTACTTC. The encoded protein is CSANSGLQETQYF.

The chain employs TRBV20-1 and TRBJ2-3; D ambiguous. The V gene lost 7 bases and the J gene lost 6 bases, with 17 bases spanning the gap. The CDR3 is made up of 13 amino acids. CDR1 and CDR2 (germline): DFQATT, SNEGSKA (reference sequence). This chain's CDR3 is CSVQYPATDTQYF. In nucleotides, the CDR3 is TGCAGTGTCCAATACCCGGCGACGGATACGCAGTATTTT.

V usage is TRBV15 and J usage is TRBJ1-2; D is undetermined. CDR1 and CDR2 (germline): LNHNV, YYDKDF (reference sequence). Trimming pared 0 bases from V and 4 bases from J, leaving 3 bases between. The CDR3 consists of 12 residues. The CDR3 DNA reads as TGTGCCACCAGCAGAGATTTCTATGGCTACACCTTC. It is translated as CATSRDFYGYTF.

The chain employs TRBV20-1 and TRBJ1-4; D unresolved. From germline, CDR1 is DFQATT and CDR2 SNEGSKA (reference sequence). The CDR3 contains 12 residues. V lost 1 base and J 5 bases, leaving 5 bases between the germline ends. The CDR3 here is CSARAPNEKLFF. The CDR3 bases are TGCAGTGCTAGAGCTCCGAATGAAAAACTGTTTTTT.

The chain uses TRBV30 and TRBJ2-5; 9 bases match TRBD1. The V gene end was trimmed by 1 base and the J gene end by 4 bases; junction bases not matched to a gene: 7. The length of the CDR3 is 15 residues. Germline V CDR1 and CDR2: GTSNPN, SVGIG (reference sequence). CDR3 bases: TGTGCCTGGAGTGGCGGGACAGGGAACGGAGAGACCCAGTACTTC. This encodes CAWSGGTGNGETQYF.

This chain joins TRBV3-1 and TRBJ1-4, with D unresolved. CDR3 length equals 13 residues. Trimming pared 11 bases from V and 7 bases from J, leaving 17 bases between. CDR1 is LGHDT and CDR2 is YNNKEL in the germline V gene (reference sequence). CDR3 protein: CACGGPAGEKLFF. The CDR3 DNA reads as TGTGCCTGCGGTGGACCAGCCGGTGAAAAACTGTTTTTT. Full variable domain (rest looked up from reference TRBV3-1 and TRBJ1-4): DTAVSQTPKYLVTQMGNDKSIKCEQNLGHDTMYWYKQDSKKFLKIMFSYNNKELIINETVPNRFSPKSPDKAHLNLHINSLELGDSAVYFCACGGPAGEKLFFGSGTQLSVL.

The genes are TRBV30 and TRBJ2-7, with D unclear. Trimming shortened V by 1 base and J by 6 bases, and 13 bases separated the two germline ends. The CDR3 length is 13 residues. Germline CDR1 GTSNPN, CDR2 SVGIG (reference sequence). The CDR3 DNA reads TGTGCCTGGAGTGGTCTTAATGACCGCGAGCAGTACTTC. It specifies CAWSGLNDREQYF.

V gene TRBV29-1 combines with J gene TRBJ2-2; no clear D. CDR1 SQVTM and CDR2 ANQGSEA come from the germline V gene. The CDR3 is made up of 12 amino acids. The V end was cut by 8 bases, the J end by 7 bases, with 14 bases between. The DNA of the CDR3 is TGCAGCTCCCGCGTGGGGATCGGGGAGCTGTTTTTT. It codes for CSSRVGIGELFF.

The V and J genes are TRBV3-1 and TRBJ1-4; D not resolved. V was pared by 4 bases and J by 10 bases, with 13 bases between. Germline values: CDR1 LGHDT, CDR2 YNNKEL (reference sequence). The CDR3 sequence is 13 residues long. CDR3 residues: CASSPDGRGKLFF. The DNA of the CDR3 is TGTGCCAGCAGCCCCGACGGGAGAGGAAAACTGTTTTTT.

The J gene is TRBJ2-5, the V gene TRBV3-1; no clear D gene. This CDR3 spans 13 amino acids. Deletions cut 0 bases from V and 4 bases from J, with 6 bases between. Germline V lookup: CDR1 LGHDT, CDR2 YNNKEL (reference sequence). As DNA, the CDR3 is TGTGCCAGCAGCCAAGATAGGTCAGAGACCCAGTACTTC. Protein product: CASSQDRSETQYF.

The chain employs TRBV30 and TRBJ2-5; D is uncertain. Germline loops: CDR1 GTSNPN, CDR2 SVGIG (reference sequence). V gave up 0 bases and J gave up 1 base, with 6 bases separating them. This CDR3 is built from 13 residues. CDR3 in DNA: TGTGCCTGGAGTGTTTCTGGCCAAGAGACCCAGTACTTC. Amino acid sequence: CAWSVSGQETQYF.

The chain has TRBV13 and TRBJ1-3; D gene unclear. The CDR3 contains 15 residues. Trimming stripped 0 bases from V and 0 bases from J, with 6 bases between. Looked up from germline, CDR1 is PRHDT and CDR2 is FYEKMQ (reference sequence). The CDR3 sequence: CASSLGRLSGNTIYF. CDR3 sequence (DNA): TGTGCCAGCAGCTTAGGCAGACTCTCTGGAAACACCATATATTTT.

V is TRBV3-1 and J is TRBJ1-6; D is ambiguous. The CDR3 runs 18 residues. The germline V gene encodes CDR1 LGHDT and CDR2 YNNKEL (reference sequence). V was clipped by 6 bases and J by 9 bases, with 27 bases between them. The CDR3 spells CASSLTASVGVNGSPLHF. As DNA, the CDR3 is TGTGCCAGCAGTTTAACGGCGTCCGTCGGGGTAAATGGTTCACCCCTCCACTTT.

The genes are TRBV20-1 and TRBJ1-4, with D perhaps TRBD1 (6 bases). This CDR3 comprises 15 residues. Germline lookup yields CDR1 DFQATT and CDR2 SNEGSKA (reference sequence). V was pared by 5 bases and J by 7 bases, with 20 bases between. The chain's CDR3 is CSAGSGGSSSEKLFF. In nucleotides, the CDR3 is TGCAGTGCTGGAAGTGGGGGCTCGAGTAGTGAAAAACTGTTTTTT.

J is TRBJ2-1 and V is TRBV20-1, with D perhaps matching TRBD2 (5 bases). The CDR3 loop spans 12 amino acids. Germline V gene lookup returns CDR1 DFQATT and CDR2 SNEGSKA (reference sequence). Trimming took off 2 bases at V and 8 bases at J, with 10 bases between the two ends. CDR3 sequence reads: CSARQDLDEQFF. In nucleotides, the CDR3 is TGCAGTGCTAGACAGGACTTAGATGAGCAGTTCTTC.

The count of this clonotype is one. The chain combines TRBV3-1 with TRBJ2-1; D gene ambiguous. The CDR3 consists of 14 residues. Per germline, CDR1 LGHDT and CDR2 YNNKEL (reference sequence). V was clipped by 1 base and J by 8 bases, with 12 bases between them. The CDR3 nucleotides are TGTGCCAGCAGCCAAGGACTCTTCGCCGATGAGCAGTTCTTC. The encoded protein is CASSQGLFADEQFF.

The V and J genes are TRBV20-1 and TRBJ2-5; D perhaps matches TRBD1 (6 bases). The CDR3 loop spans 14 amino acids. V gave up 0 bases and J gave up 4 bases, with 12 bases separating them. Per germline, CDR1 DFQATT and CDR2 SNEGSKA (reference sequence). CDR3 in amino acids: CSARDPTGRETQYF. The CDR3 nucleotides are TGCAGTGCTAGAGATCCAACAGGGAGAGAGACCCAGTACTTC.

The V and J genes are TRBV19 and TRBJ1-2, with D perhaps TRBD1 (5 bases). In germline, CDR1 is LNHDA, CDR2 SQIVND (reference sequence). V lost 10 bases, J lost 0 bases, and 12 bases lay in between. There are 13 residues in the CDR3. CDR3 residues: CATRTYANYGYTF. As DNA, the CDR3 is TGTGCCACTAGGACATACGCTAACTATGGCTACACCTTC.

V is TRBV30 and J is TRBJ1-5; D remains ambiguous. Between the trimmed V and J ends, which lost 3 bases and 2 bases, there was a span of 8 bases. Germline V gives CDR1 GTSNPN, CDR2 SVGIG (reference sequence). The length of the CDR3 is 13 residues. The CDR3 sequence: CAWRNSRNQPQHF. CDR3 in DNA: TGTGCCTGGAGAAACAGCCGCAATCAGCCCCAGCATTTT.

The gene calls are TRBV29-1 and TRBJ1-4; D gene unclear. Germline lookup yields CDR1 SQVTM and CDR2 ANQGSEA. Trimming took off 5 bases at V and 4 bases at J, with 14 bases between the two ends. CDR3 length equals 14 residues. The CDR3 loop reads CSVKGWQVNEKLFF. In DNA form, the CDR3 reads TGCAGCGTTAAAGGGTGGCAGGTTAATGAAAAACTGTTTTTT.

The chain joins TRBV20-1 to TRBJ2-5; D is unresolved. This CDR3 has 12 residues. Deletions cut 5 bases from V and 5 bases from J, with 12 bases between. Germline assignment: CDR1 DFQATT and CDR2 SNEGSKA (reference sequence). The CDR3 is CSAGYGRETQYF. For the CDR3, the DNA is TGCAGTGCTGGGTATGGACGGGAGACCCAGTACTTC.

CDR3 amino acids: CASRQAPPNEQFF. CDR3 nucleotides: TGTGCCAGCCGCCAGGCTCCCCCCAATGAGCAGTTCTTC. This rearrangement joins TRBV12-3 or TRBV12-4 to TRBJ2-1; D unresolved. Trimming pared 8 bases from V and 6 bases from J, leaving 14 bases between. The CDR3 covers 13 residues.

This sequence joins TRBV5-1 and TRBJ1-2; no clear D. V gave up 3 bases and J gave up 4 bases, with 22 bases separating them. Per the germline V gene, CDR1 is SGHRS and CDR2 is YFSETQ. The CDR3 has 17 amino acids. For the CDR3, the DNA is TGCGCCAGCAGCTCCCGAGCCAGTGTGCAGCAGATCTATGGCTACACCTTC. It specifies CASSSRASVQQIYGYTF.

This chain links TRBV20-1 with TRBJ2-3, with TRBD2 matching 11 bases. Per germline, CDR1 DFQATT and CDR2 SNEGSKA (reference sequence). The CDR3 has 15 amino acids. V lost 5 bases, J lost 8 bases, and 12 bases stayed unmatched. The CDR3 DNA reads TGCAGTGCTTCGACTAGCGGGGCAAGAGGGGGTACGCAGTATTTT. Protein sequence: CSASTSGARGGTQYF.

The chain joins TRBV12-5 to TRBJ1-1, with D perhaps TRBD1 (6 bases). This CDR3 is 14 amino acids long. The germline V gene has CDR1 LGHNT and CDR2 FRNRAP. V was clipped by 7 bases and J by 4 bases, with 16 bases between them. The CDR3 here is CASAGRGLSTEAFF. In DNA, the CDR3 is TGTGCTAGTGCCGGCAGGGGATTATCCACTGAAGCTTTCTTT.

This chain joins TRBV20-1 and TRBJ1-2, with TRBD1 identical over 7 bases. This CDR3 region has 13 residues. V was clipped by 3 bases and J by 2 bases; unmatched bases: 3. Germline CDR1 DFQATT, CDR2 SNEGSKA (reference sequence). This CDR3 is CSARGQTNYGYTF. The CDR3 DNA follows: TGCAGTGCTAGGGGACAGACGAACTATGGCTACACCTTC.

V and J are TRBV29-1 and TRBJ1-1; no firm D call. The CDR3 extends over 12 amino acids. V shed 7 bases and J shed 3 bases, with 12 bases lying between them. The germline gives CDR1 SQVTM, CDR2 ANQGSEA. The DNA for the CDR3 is TGCAGCGCCGGGCAGACGTACACTGAAGCTTTCTTT. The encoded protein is CSAGQTYTEAFF.

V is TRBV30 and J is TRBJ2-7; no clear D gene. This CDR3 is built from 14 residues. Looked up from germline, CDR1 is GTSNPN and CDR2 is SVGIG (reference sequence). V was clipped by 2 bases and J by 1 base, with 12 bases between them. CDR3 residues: CAWSHYLNSYEQYF. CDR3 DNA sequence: TGTGCCTGGAGTCACTACCTTAATTCCTACGAGCAGTACTTC.